The clone carrying this T cell receptor (beta chain) occurred many times. What it binds is not known. The record originates from a study of T cells in Graves' hyperthyroidism and ophthalmopathy. Turning to the study itself: Peripheral blood was taken when the disease was first diagnosed, before any treatment began.

Germline V CDR1 and CDR2: SGHVS, FNYEAQ. The CDR3 loop spans 15 amino acids. Trimming removed 1 base from V and 7 bases from J; junction bases left unmatched: 5. Study-wide results and limits: Expanded thyroid clonotypes (above 0.001) were mostly also found in blood.

Hyperthyroidism of Graves' type that showed no ophthalmopathy progression within 18 months was stable. The TCR beta CDR3 regions underwent amplification using RNA transcripts as the source. The HTBI primer set served for first-round RT-PCR of the TCR CDR3. From the multiplex PCR reads, TCRdb called clonotypes with MiXCR, one entry per CDR3 protein. Found here are about 420,000 distinct CDR3 sequences, roughly an eighth of them singletons; the top ten hold 5% to 6%. Sequenced: blood. The sequence came from a woman younger than 35 with Graves' hyperthyroidism. This chain joins TRBV7-6 and TRBJ2-1, with 9 bases identical to TRBD2. As DNA, the CDR3 is TGTGCCAGCAGCTTAGTGCGGGAGGGCGCGAATGAGCAGTTCTTC. Translated: CASSLVREGANEQFF.